This T cell receptor beta chain was observed in a study of STAT5B mutations in CD4+ large granular lymphocyte leukemia. As for the study in general: The CDR3 'QG' motif was associated with a particular HLA allele among healthy donors. Study conclusions and caveats: Top patient clones used TRBV06 genes more often: 8/27 versus 2/35 in controls. Higher CD4+ than CD8+ T-LGLL clonality might reflect small sample size.

This clone was recorded once. Its antigen remains unidentified. Original processing methods: Productive clonotypes were detectable down to 2.59 x 10-5 frequency. Profiling relied on immunoSEQ multiplex PCR, and the TCRdb table lists in-frame clones only, not all of them. D and trimming were read from the DNA, whereas the V and J calls and clone size are those reported in that table. The profile covers roughly 21,000 clones, with around 75% appearing a single time and about 29% taken by the ten largest. This CDR3 has 17 residues. The germline CDR1 and CDR2 sequences are LNHNV and YYDKDF (reference sequence). V dropped 0 bases and J dropped 1 base, with 15 bases sitting between them.

This rearrangement joins TRBV15 to TRBJ1-1; D possibly corresponds to TRBD1 (6 bases). The material sequenced was CD4+ T cells from blood buffy coats. The clonotype comes from a human donor in good health. In DNA, the CDR3 is TGTGCCACCAGCAGAGATCTTGCAGGGGCTAAGAACACTGAAGCTTTCTTT. This encodes CATSRDLAGAKNTEAFF. The complete variable domain, with remaining parts taken from reference TRBV15 and TRBJ1-1, reads DAMVIQNPRYQVTQFGKPVTLSCSQTLNHNVMYWYQQKSSQAPKLLFHYYDKDFNNEADTPDNFQSRRPNTSFCFLDIRSPGLGDTAMYLCATSRDLAGAKNTEAFFGQGTRLTVV.